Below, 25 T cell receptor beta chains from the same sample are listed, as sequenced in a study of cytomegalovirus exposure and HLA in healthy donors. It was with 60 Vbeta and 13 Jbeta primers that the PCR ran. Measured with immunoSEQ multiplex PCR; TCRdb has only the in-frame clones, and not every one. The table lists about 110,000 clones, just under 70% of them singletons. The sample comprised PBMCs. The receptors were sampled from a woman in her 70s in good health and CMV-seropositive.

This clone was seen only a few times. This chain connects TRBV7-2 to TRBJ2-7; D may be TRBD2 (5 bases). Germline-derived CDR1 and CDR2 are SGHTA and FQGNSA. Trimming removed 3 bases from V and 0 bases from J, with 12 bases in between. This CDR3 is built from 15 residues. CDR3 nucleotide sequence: TGTGCCAGCAGCTTGTCGACGGGAAACTCCTACGAGCAGTACTTC. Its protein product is CASSLSTGNSYEQYF. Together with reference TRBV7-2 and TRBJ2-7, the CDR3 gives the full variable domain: GAGVSQSPSNKVTEKGKDVELRCDPISGHTALYWYRQSLGQGLEFLIYFQGNSAPDKSGLPSDRFSAERTGGSVSTLTIQRTQQEDSAVYLCASSLSTGNSYEQYFGPGTRLTVT.

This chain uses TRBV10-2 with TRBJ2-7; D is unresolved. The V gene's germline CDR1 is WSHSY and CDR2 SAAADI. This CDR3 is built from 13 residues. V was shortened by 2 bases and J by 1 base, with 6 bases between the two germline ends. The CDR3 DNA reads TGCGCCAGCAGTGAGGGGCGTTCCTACGAGCAGTACTTC. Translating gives CASSEGRSYEQYF.

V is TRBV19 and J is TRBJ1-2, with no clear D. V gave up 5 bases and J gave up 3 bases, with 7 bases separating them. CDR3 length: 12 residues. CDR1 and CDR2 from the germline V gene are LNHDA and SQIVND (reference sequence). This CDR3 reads CASSVAYYGYTF. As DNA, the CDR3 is TGTGCCAGTAGTGTGGCTTACTATGGCTACACCTTC.

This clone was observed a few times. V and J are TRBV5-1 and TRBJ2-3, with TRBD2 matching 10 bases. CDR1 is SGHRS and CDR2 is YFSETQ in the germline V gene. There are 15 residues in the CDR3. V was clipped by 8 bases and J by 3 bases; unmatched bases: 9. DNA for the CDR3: TGCGCCAGTAAGCGGGGGGGCCTTGGTACAGATACGCAGTATTTT. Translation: CASKRGGLGTDTQYF.

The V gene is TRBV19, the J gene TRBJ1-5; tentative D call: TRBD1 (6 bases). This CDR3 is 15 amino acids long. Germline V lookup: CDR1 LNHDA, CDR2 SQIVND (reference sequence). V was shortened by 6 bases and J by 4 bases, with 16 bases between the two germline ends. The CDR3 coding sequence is TGTGCCAGTAGCCCTGAGACAGGAATTAATCAGCCCCAGCATTTT. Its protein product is CASSPETGINQPQHF.

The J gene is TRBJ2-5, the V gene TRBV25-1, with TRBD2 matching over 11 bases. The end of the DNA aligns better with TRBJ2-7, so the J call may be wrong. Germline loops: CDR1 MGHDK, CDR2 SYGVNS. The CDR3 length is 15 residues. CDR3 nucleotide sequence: TGTGCCAGCAGTGAATTAGCTAGCGGGGGGTACGAGCAGTACTTC. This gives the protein CASSELASGGYEQYF.

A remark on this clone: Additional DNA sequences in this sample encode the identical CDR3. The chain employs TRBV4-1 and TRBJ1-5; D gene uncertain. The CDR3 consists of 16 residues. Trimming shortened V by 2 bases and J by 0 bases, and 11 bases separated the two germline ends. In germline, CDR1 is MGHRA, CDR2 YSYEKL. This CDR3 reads CASSQTGGLSNQPQHF. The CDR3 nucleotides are TGCGCCAGCAGCCAAACCGGAGGCCTTAGCAATCAGCCCCAGCATTTT.

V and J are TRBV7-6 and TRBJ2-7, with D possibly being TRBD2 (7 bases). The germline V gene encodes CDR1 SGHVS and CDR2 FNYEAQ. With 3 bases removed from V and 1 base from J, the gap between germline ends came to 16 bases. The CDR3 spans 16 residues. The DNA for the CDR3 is TGTGCCAGCAGCTTGCTCTCCGGGGGGCTTTCCTACGAGCAGTACTTC. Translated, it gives CASSLLSGGLSYEQYF.

The CDR3 protein is CAWRDREINSPLHF. DNA of the CDR3: TGTGCCTGGAGGGATCGGGAGATAAATTCACCCCTCCACTTT. This sequence joins TRBV30 and TRBJ1-6; no firm D call. Per germline, CDR1 GTSNPN and CDR2 SVGIG (reference sequence). The CDR3 loop spans 14 amino acids. The V and J ends lost 3 bases and 7 bases respectively, with 13 bases between them. The whole variable domain, remainder taken from reference TRBV30 and TRBJ1-6, is SQTIHQWPATLVQPVGSPLSLECTVEGTSNPNLYWYRQAAGRGLQLLFYSVGIGQISSEVPQNLSASRPQDRQFILSSKKLLLSDSGFYLCAWRDREINSPLHFGNGTRLTVT.

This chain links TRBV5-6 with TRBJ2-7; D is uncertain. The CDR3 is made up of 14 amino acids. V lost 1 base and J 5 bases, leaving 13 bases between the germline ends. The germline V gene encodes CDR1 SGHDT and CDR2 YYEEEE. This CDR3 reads CASSLTGFVHEQYF. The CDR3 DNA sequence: TGTGCCAGCAGCTTGACCGGGTTTGTCCACGAGCAGTACTTC.

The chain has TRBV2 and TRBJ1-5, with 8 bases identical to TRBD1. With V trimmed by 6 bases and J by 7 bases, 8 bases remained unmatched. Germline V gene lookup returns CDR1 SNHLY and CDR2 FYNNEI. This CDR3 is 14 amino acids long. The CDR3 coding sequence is TGTGCCAGCAGCGACTGGACAGGGAACCAGCCCCAGCATTTT. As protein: CASSDWTGNQPQHF.

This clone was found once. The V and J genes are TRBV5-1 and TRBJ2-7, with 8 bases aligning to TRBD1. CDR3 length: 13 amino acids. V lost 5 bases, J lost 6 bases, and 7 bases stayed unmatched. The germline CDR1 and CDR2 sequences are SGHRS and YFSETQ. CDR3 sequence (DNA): TGCGCCAGCAGGTCCGTTGGGACAGGCGAGCAGTACTTC. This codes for CASRSVGTGEQYF.

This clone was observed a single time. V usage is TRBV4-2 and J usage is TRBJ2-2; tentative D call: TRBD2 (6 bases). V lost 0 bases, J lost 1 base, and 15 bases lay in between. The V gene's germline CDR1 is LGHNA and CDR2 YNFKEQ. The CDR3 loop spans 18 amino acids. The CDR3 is CASSQDLGPRGNTGELFF. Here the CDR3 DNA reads TGTGCCAGCAGCCAAGATCTTGGGCCGCGGGGGAACACCGGGGAGCTGTTTTTT.

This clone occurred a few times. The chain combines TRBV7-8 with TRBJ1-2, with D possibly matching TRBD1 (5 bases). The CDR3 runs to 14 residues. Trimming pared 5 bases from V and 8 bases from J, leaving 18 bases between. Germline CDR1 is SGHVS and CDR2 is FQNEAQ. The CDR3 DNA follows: TGTGCCAGCAGCCCGGGGTCCGGGGGGTACGGCTACACCTTC. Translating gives CASSPGSGGYGYTF.

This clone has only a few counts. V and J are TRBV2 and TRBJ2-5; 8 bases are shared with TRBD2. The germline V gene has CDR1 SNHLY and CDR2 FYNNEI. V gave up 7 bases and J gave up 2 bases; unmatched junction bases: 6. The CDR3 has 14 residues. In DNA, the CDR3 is TGTGCCAGCAAGTGGAGCGGGGGACAAGAGACCCAGTACTTC. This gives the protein CASKWSGGQETQYF.

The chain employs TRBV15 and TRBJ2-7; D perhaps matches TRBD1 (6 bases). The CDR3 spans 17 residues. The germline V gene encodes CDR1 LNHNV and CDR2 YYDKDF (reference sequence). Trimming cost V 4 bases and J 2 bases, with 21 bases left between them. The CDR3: CATSTGADSSGPYEQYF. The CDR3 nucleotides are TGTGCCACCAGCACCGGTGCGGACAGCTCCGGGCCCTACGAGCAGTACTTC.

The CDR3 DNA is TGTGCCAGCAAAGCCGGGACAGTCAACACTGAAGCTTTCTTT. It codes for CASKAGTVNTEAFF. The chain recombines TRBV2 with TRBJ1-1, with 7 bases aligning to TRBD1. The V segment lost 7 bases and the J segment 2 bases; nucleotides outside the gene matches: 7. Germline-derived CDR1 and CDR2 are SNHLY and FYNNEI. The CDR3 totals 14 residues.

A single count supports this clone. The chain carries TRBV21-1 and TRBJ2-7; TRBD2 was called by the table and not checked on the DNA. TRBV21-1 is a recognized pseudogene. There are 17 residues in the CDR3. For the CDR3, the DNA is TGTGCCAGCAGCAAATGGTTGAGAGCGGGGGGATTATACGAGCAGTACTTC. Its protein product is CASSKWLRAGGLYEQYF.

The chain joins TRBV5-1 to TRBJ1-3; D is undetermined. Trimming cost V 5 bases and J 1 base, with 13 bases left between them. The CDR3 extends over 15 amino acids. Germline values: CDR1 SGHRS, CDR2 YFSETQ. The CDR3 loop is CASREGGQSGNTIYF. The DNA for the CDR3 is TGCGCCAGCAGGGAAGGAGGGCAGTCTGGAAACACCATATATTTT.

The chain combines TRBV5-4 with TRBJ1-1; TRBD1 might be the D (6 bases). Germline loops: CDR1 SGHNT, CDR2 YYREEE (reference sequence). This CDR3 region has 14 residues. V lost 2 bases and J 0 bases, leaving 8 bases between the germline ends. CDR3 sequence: CASSLQGMNTEAFF. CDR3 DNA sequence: TGTGCCAGCAGCTTACAGGGCATGAACACTGAAGCTTTCTTT.

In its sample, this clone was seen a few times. The CDR3 reads CASSLDVGLNTEAFF. CDR3 in DNA: TGTGCCAGCAGCTTAGATGTGGGCCTCAACACTGAAGCTTTCTTT. The V and J genes are TRBV7-8 and TRBJ1-1; D call uncertain. The CDR3 runs 15 residues. CDR1 and CDR2 from the germline V gene are SGHVS and FQNEAQ. Trimming took 1 base from V and 2 from J, leaving 11 bases between them.

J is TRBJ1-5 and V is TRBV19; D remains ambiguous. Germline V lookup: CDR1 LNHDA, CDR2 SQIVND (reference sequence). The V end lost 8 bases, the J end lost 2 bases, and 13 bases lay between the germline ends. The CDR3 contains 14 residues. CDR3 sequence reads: CASVGQLGNQPQHF. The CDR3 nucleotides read TGTGCCAGTGTGGGCCAGTTAGGCAATCAGCCCCAGCATTTT.

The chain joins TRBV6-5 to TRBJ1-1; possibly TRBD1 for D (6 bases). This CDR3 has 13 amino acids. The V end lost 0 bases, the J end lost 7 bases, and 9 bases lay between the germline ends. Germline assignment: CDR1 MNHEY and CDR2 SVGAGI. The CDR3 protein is CASSYSGRGEAFF. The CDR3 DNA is TGTGCCAGCAGTTACTCGGGCAGGGGTGAAGCTTTCTTT.

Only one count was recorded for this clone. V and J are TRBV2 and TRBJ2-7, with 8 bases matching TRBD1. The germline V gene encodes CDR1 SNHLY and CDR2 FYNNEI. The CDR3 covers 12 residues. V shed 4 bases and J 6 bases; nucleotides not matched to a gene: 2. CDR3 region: CASSVGQGEQYF. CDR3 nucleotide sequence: TGTGCCAGCAGTGTCGGACAGGGCGAGCAGTACTTC.

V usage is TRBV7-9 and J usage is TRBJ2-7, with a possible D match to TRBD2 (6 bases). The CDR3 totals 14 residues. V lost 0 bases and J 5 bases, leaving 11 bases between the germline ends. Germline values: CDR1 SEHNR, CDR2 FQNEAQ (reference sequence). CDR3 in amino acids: CASSLAGGIDEQYF. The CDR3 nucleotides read TGTGCCAGCAGCTTAGCGGGGGGTATCGACGAGCAGTACTTC. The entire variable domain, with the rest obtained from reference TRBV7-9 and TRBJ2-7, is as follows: DTGVSQNPRHKITKRGQNVTFRCDPISEHNRLYWYRQTLGQGPEFLTYFQNEAQLEKSRLLSDRFSAERPKGSFSTLEIQRTEQGDSAMYLCASSLAGGIDEQYFGPGTRLTVT.